These T cell receptor beta chains were read from a single sample in a study of CD4 T cells in relation to SARS-CoV-2 and coronaviruses. Antigen specificity for these receptors is unknown. Generated by immunoSEQ multiplex PCR, the TCRdb table keeps only in-frame clones and is missing some. The sample contains around 28,000 clones, 74% of which appear only once. The sequencing sample was made of CD4+ T cells from PBMCs, cultured in vitro. These receptor sequences come from a human donor in good health. Both conserved end residues are part of each CDR3. The D gene is left open where the match is weak. Size is stated for part of the rows, as once, few or many counts, or as a class when the clone is expanded.

d_call j_call v_call clone_size cdr3_aa cdr3_nt
NA TRBJ1-2 TRBV7-9 NA CASSPSQDYGYTF TGTGCCAGCAGCCCAAGCCAAGACTATGGCTACACCTTC
NA TRBJ2-1 TRBV5-4 NA CASRGWGYNEQFF TGTGCCAGCCGGGGCTGGGGGTACAATGAGCAGTTCTTC
TRBD2 TRBJ2-2 TRBV18 once CASSPSLHQRESDTGELFF TGTGCCAGCTCACCGTCGCTTCATCAGCGGGAGAGTGACACCGGGGAGCTGTTTTTT
NA TRBJ2-1 TRBV14 few CASSHSLGSSYNEQFF TGTGCCAGCAGCCATTCGTTGGGGAGCTCCTACAATGAGCAGTTCTTC
NA TRBJ1-2 TRBV28 NA CASKGANYGYTF TGTGCCAGCAAGGGGGCTAACTATGGCTACACCTTC
NA TRBJ1-6 TRBV6-5 few CASSYGKGSHSPLHF TGTGCCAGCAGTTACGGAAAGGGTTCACATTCACCCCTCCACTTT
NA TRBJ1-5 TRBV4-3 NA CASSQLPGSNQPQHF TGCGCCAGCAGCCAGCTCCCTGGAAGCAATCAGCCCCAGCATTTT
NA TRBJ2-4 TRBV6-5 NA CASSSPGANIQYF TGTGCCAGCAGCTCCCCAGGGGCCAACATTCAGTACTTC
NA TRBJ2-3 TRBV5-4 medium-sized CASSQPGSLKDTQYF TGTGCCAGCAGCCAACCCGGGAGCCTTAAAGATACGCAGTATTTT
TRBD2 TRBJ2-1 TRBV7-2 NA CASSRLAGVVAQFF TGTGCCAGCAGCAGACTAGCGGGAGTGGTCGCGCAGTTCTTC
TRBD1 TRBJ1-2 TRBV28 NA CASSPSRQGAYGYTF TGTGCCAGCAGCCCGAGTCGACAGGGTGCTTATGGCTACACCTTC
NA TRBJ2-7 TRBV18 NA CASSPRDWVGEQYF TGTGCCAGCTCACCCCGCGATTGGGTCGGCGAGCAGTACTTC
TRBD2 TRBJ2-1 TRBV11-2 NA CASSRSGDAYNEQFF TGTGCCAGCAGCCGAAGCGGGGACGCCTACAATGAGCAGTTCTTC
TRBD1 TRBJ2-1 TRBV5-4 NA CASRGVRDRGYNEQFF TGTGCCAGCAGGGGGGTACGGGACAGGGGCTACAATGAGCAGTTCTTC
TRBD1 TRBJ1-1 TRBV2 NA CASSEVGTGHAFF TGTGCCAGCAGTGAAGTGGGGACAGGGCATGCTTTCTTT
NA TRBJ2-2 TRBV12-3/TRBV12-4 NA CASSSRNTGELFF TGTGCCAGCAGCTCAAGGAACACCGGGGAGCTGTTTTTT
TRBD2 TRBJ2-1 TRBV18 NA CASSPPLAGGHIEQFF TGTGCCAGCTCACCACCACTAGCGGGGGGGCACATAGAGCAGTTCTTC
NA TRBJ2-5 TRBV7-9 NA CASSYNRAETQYF TGTGCCAGCAGCTACAACAGGGCAGAGACCCAGTACTTC
TRBD2 TRBJ2-5 TRBV11-2 NA CASSLGGSGRKETQYF TGTGCCAGCAGCTTAGGTGGTAGCGGGAGGAAAGAGACCCAGTACTTC
NA TRBJ1-2 TRBV5-4 NA CASSLVGRDSYGYTF TGTGCCAGCAGCTTGGTTGGCAGGGATTCCTATGGCTACACCTTC